The 27 T cell receptor beta chains in this list originate from one sample, sequenced in a study of monozygotic twins with cystic fibrosis. Method: immunoSEQ multiplex PCR; TCRdb's copy keeps in-frame clones and lacks some. The table includes some 14,000 clones, 95% to 99% detected once. Sequenced material: blood. All receptors come from a girl aged 2-10 years with cystic fibrosis.

The chain recombines TRBV30 with TRBJ2-7, with unresolved D. CDR3 size: 11 residues. V was trimmed by 4 bases and J by 3 bases, leaving 7 bases between them. The germline V gene encodes CDR1 GTSNPN and CDR2 SVGIG (reference sequence). CDR3 nucleotides: TGTGCCTGGAAAAGGGACTACGAGCAGTACTTC. Translated, it gives CAWKRDYEQYF.

CDR3 amino acids: CASSLGGHNEQFF. In DNA form, the CDR3 reads TGTGCCAGCAGCCTAGGGGGTCACAATGAGCAGTTCTTC. The chain combines TRBV7-3 with TRBJ2-1; possibly TRBD1 for D (6 bases). Trimming removed 5 bases at V and 5 bases at J, with 10 bases between. There are 13 residues in the CDR3. CDR1 is SGHTA, CDR2 FQGTGA, per germline.

The sample holds a few counts of this clone. The chain recombines TRBV19 with TRBJ1-2; D might be TRBD1 (6 bases). CDR1 and CDR2 from the germline V gene are LNHDA and SQIVND (reference sequence). Trimming stripped 6 bases from V and 2 bases from J, with 16 bases between. The CDR3 has 15 amino acids. This CDR3 reads CASSQTPDRNYGYTF. As DNA, the CDR3 is TGTGCCAGTAGCCAAACCCCGGACAGAAACTATGGCTACACCTTC.

The chain recombines TRBV5-8 with TRBJ2-7; the match to TRBD1 covers 10 bases. Germline V gene lookup returns CDR1 SGHTS and CDR2 YDEGEE. This CDR3 has 16 residues. J gave up 3 bases and V 6 bases, and 12 bases lay outside the gene matches. The CDR3 DNA reads as TGTGCCAGCACCCTTCCTTGGACAGGGGGAAACTACGAGCAGTACTTC. This encodes CASTLPWTGGNYEQYF.

The chain combines TRBV2 with TRBJ2-3; 9 bases line up with TRBD2. The V gene's germline CDR1 is SNHLY and CDR2 FYNNEI. Losses at the gene ends were 8 bases for V and 0 bases for J; bases not matched to a gene: 9. The CDR3 contains 16 residues. The CDR3 loop reads CASVRLAASSTDTQYF. The CDR3, as DNA: TGTGCCAGCGTGCGACTAGCGGCTTCTAGCACAGATACGCAGTATTTT.

V usage is TRBV5-8 and J usage is TRBJ1-4, with TRBD1 matching over 7 bases. After removal of 4 bases from V and 5 bases from J, the junction contained 8 bases not matched to a gene. In germline, CDR1 is SGHTS, CDR2 YDEGEE. The CDR3 is made up of 15 amino acids. CDR3 region: CASSAGDRVNEKLFF. CDR3 nucleotides: TGTGCCAGCAGCGCCGGGGACAGAGTGAATGAAAAACTGTTTTTT.

The V gene is TRBV19, the J gene TRBJ2-6, with a weak D call TRBD2 (5 bases). In germline, CDR1 is LNHDA, CDR2 SQIVND (reference sequence). This CDR3 has 17 amino acids. V lost 5 bases and J 2 bases, leaving 16 bases between the germline ends. In DNA form, the CDR3 reads TGTGCCAGTAGTCCGGACCCGGGGTTAACTGGGGCCAACGTCCTGACTTTC. This gives the protein CASSPDPGLTGANVLTF.

V usage is TRBV14 and J usage is TRBJ2-5; TRBD1 matches at 8 bases. The CDR3 loop spans 14 amino acids. With 5 bases clipped from V and 5 bases from J, the junction kept 7 bases outside the gene matches. Germline V gene sequence: CDR1 SGHDN, CDR2 FVKESK. CDR3 loop: CASSSPGGRETQYF. In DNA, the CDR3 is TGTGCCAGCAGCTCTCCAGGGGGCCGGGAGACCCAGTACTTC. Together with reference TRBV14 and TRBJ2-5, the CDR3 gives the full variable domain: EAGVTQFPSHSVIEKGQTVTLRCDPISGHDNLYWYRRVMGKEIKFLLHFVKESKQDESGMPNNRFLAERTGGTYSTLKVQPAELEDSGVYFCASSSPGGRETQYFGPGTRLLVL.

The CDR3 spells CAWRKGPNYGYTF. In DNA form, the CDR3 reads TGTGCCTGGAGGAAGGGACCTAACTATGGCTACACCTTC. The chain couples TRBV30 to TRBJ1-2; tentative D call: TRBD1 (5 bases). V was clipped by 3 bases and J by 0 bases, with 8 bases between them. This CDR3 comprises 13 residues. Per the germline V gene, CDR1 is GTSNPN and CDR2 is SVGIG (reference sequence).

The rearrangement uses TRBV7-2 and TRBJ1-1; no definite D call. V lost 6 bases to trimming and J lost 3 bases, with 17 bases between them. The CDR3 contains 15 residues. Germline CDR1 reads SGHTA; CDR2 reads FQGNSA. The CDR3 is CASSPGPRRDTEAFF. CDR3 nucleotides: TGTGCCAGCAGTCCAGGACCCCGACGGGACACTGAAGCTTTCTTT.

The rearrangement links TRBV6-6 to TRBJ2-3, with 7 nucleotides matching TRBD2. Germline V lookup: CDR1 MNHNY, CDR2 SVGAGI (reference sequence). V shed 6 bases, J shed 4 bases, and the junction held 4 bases outside the gene matches. CDR3 length equals 13 residues. The CDR3 sequence is CASSQLAADTQYF. CDR3 DNA: TGTGCCAGCAGCCAGCTAGCGGCAGATACGCAGTATTTT.

The chain links TRBV28 to TRBJ1-1; D gene unclear. The CDR3 has 12 amino acids. Germline V CDR1 and CDR2: MDHEN, SYDVKM. Between the trimmed V and J ends, which lost 6 bases and 11 bases, there was a span of 16 bases. CDR3 coding DNA: TGTGCCAGCAGCTACATAAGGTTCTCGGCTTTCTTT. Amino acid sequence: CASSYIRFSAFF.

The chain has TRBV4-1 and TRBJ1-1; D is possibly TRBD1 (5 bases). There are 18 residues in the CDR3. The V gene's germline CDR1 is MGHRA and CDR2 YSYEKL. V lost 1 base to trimming and J lost 2 bases, with 20 bases between them. The CDR3 spells CASSQAGQGGGKNTEAFF. The CDR3, as DNA: TGCGCCAGCAGCCAAGCCGGGCAGGGTGGGGGAAAAAACACTGAAGCTTTCTTT.

The chain recombines TRBV4-1 with TRBJ2-1; 8 bases align to TRBD2. Germline CDR1 and CDR2: MGHRA and YSYEKL. The V gene end was trimmed by 1 base and the J gene end by 7 bases; junction bases not matched to a gene: 6. CDR3 length: 15 residues. CDR3 nucleotide sequence: TGCGCCAGCAGCCAAGCCGGCGGGAGGAGGAATGAGCAGTTCTTC. This sequence encodes CASSQAGGRRNEQFF.

The chain couples TRBV28 to TRBJ1-5; TRBD1 agrees at 7 bases. The CDR3 has 20 amino acids. V was pared by 6 bases and J by 4 bases, with 24 bases of the junction left unmatched. Germline V gene sequence: CDR1 MDHEN, CDR2 SYDVKM. The CDR3 DNA sequence: TGTGCCAGCAGCCTTCCCGCGAGGACAGGCACAGTCGGGATAAATCAGCCCCAGCATTTT. Protein sequence: CASSLPARTGTVGINQPQHF. Looking up the rest from reference TRBV28 and TRBJ1-5 gives the full variable domain: DVKVTQSSRYLVKRTGEKVFLECVQDMDHENMFWYRQDPGLGLRLIYFSYDVKMKEKGDIPEGYSVSREKKERFSLILESASTNQTSMYLCASSLPARTGTVGINQPQHFGDGTRLSIL.

This clone appeared a single time. The chain is built from TRBV6-5 and TRBJ2-7; D unclear. Germline values: CDR1 MNHEY, CDR2 SVGAGI. Trimming took 5 bases from V and 5 from J, leaving 16 bases between them. CDR3 size: 14 residues. CDR3 loop: CASSPNSLIHEQYF. CDR3 coding DNA: TGTGCCAGCAGTCCTAATTCCCTAATCCACGAGCAGTACTTC.

This chain joins TRBV27 and TRBJ2-1, with 13 bases fitting TRBD2. The CDR3 extends over 16 amino acids. The J segment lost 8 bases and the V segment lost 6 bases, leaving 10 bases of the junction unmatched. CDR1 and CDR2 from the germline V gene are MNHEY and SMNVEV (reference sequence). The CDR3 DNA reads TGTGCCAGCAGGACACAGACTAGCGGGAGGTGGGATGAGCAGTTCTTC. It encodes CASRTQTSGRWDEQFF.

The chain joins TRBV5-6 to TRBJ2-7, with D unclear. CDR1 SGHDT and CDR2 YYEEEE come from the germline V gene. CDR3 size: 14 residues. V dropped 4 bases and J dropped 5 bases, with 16 bases sitting between them. The CDR3 here is CASSLYQVAHEQYF. Written as DNA, the CDR3 is TGTGCCAGCAGCCTGTACCAGGTCGCCCACGAGCAGTACTTC.

The J gene is TRBJ1-1, the V gene TRBV9; 9 positions agree with TRBD1. Trimming at V came to 4 bases and at J to 8 bases, leaving 9 bases not matched to a gene. Germline V gives CDR1 SGDLS, CDR2 YYNGEE. This CDR3 is 14 amino acids long. The CDR3 bases are TGTGCCAGCAGCCCTCTCATTGGGACAGGGGAAGCTTTCTTT. Translating it yields CASSPLIGTGEAFF.

This chain links TRBV6-1 with TRBJ2-7; 10 bases map to TRBD1. CDR3 length: 17 amino acids. V lost 1 base to trimming and J lost 3 bases; unmatched junction nucleotides: 9. Germline lookup yields CDR1 MNHNS and CDR2 SASEGT. CDR3 protein: CASSEVKSGTGVYEQYF. The CDR3 region has the DNA TGTGCCAGCAGTGAAGTGAAATCCGGGACAGGGGTCTACGAGCAGTACTTC.

This clone has only one observation. CDR3 in amino acids: CASSLARAVVNEQFF. In DNA, the CDR3 is TGCGCCAGCAGCTTGGCCAGGGCCGTGGTCAATGAGCAGTTCTTC. The gene calls are TRBV5-1 and TRBJ2-1; D possibly corresponds to TRBD1 (5 bases). Germline CDR1 and CDR2: SGHRS and YFSETQ. The CDR3 length is 15 residues. V shed 0 bases and J shed 6 bases, with 13 bases lying between them. Full variable domain (rest looked up from reference TRBV5-1 and TRBJ2-1): KAGVTQTPRYLIKTRGQQVTLSCSPISGHRSVSWYQQTPGQGLQFLFEYFSETQRNKGNFPGRFSGRQFSNSRSEMNVSTLELGDSALYLCASSLARAVVNEQFFGPGTRLTVL.

The chain employs TRBV14 and TRBJ2-3, with TRBD2 identical over 9 bases. The J segment lost 2 bases and the V segment lost 4 bases, leaving 10 bases of the junction unmatched. Germline V lookup: CDR1 SGHDN, CDR2 FVKESK. The CDR3 is 17 residues long. The DNA of the CDR3 is TGTGCCAGCAGCCGTCCCGGGAGCGGGAGGTTCACAGATACGCAGTATTTT. This encodes CASSRPGSGRFTDTQYF.

This clone was detected once. The genes are TRBV6-1 and TRBJ1-5, with no clear D. This CDR3 is 14 amino acids long. V was pared by 6 bases and J by 4 bases, with 13 bases between. Germline assignment: CDR1 MNHNS and CDR2 SASEGT. The CDR3 spells CASSGRLRNQPQHF. The CDR3 DNA reads TGTGCCAGCAGCGGACGACTTCGGAATCAGCCCCAGCATTTT.

V usage is TRBV19 and J usage is TRBJ1-2; D is perhaps TRBD1 (6 bases). CDR1 is LNHDA, CDR2 SQIVND, per germline (reference sequence). This CDR3 has 14 amino acids. The DNA of the CDR3 is TGTGCTGCTGCGCCAGGCGGGACAAACTATGGCTACACCTTC. The encoded protein is CAAAPGGTNYGYTF. Using reference TRBV19 and TRBJ1-2 for the parts outside the CDR3, the full variable domain is DGGITQSPKYLFRKEGQNVTLSCEQNLNHDAMYWYRQDPGQGLRLIYYSQIVNDFQKGDIAEGYSVSREKKESFPLTVTSAQKNPTAFYLCAAAPGGTNYGYTFGSGTRLTVV.

The chain joins TRBV7-6 to TRBJ2-7; 12 bases line up with TRBD2. Trimming took 1 base from V and 2 from J; bases not matched to a gene: 3. The CDR3 runs to 16 residues. The germline V gene has CDR1 SGHVS and CDR2 FNYEAQ. CDR3 protein: CASSLEPSGRAYEQYF. As DNA, the CDR3 is TGTGCCAGCAGCTTAGAACCTAGCGGGAGGGCCTACGAGCAGTACTTC.

The chain couples TRBV19 to TRBJ2-5; D remains unclear. Per germline, CDR1 LNHDA and CDR2 SQIVND (reference sequence). There are 16 residues in the CDR3. V lost 1 base, J lost 1 base, and 13 bases lay in between. This CDR3 is CASSIGPTVLQETQYF. CDR3 sequence (DNA): TGTGCCAGTAGTATAGGGCCTACAGTGCTCCAAGAGACCCAGTACTTC. The complete variable domain, with remaining parts taken from reference TRBV19 and TRBJ2-5, reads DGGITQSPKYLFRKEGQNVTLSCEQNLNHDAMYWYRQDPGQGLRLIYYSQIVNDFQKGDIAEGYSVSREKKESFPLTVTSAQKNPTAFYLCASSIGPTVLQETQYFGPGTRLLVL.

The chain has TRBV27 and TRBJ1-2; the D gene is possibly TRBD1 (5 bases). CDR3 size: 13 residues. Germline V gives CDR1 MNHEY, CDR2 SMNVEV (reference sequence). V gave up 0 bases and J gave up 8 bases, with 10 bases separating them. Here the CDR3 DNA reads TGTGCCAGCAGTTTATCTCCTGGGGGAGGCTACACCTTC. Amino acid sequence: CASSLSPGGGYTF.